This T cell receptor beta chain is drawn from a study of blood T cell repertoires in COVID-19. Across the study: Some COVID-19 samples were acute and others convalescent; all came from the United States, Italy and Spain. The cDNA or gDNA used as material had been derived from T cells, B-cell-depleted T cells, or PBMCs.

The CDR3 length is 15 residues. Trimming at V came to 10 bases and at J to 1 base, leaving 10 bases not matched to a gene. CDR1 is SNHLY and CDR2 is FYNNEI in the germline V gene. The authors' processing: Amplification from reference gene primers served as the basis for estimated nucleated cell counts. Clones were sequenced by immunoSEQ multiplex PCR, and TCRdb holds only the in-frame ones, with some missing. V and J calls and clone size are as listed in that table; D and trimming were resolved from the DNA. The sample holds about 150,000 clones, over 80% seen once. Sequencing was done on a sample of peripheral blood. The clonotype was recovered from a woman of 80 years or more with COVID-19, enrolled during active disease. The chain carries TRBV2 and TRBJ2-4; 7 bases line up with TRBD2. Here the CDR3 DNA reads TGTGCCACCCGAAGCGGGGCGTCGGCCAAAAACATTCAGTACTTC. This gives the protein CATRSGASAKNIQYF.